These 4 T cell receptor beta chains were sequenced from one sample in a study of blood T cell repertoires in COVID-19. The method was immunoSEQ multiplex PCR; TCRdb's version includes in-frame clones alone and lacks a portion of them. The sample consists of roughly 230,000 clones, 85% of them appearing once. Material: peripheral blood. Receptor source: a man between 50 and 59 years old with COVID-19, enrolled during active disease.

The V gene is TRBV28, the J gene TRBJ2-5; D is perhaps TRBD1 (5 bases). V shed 3 bases and J shed 4 bases, with 9 bases lying between them. This CDR3 contains 13 residues. Germline V gene sequence: CDR1 MDHEN, CDR2 SYDVKM. The CDR3 loop reads CASSFLTGETQYF. For the CDR3, the DNA is TGTGCCAGCAGTTTTTTAACAGGAGAGACCCAGTACTTC. Drawing the rest from reference TRBV28 and TRBJ2-5, the complete variable domain is DVKVTQSSRYLVKRTGEKVFLECVQDMDHENMFWYRQDPGLGLRLIYFSYDVKMKEKGDIPEGYSVSREKKERFSLILESASTNQTSMYLCASSFLTGETQYFGPGTRLLVL.

The chain combines TRBV11-1 with TRBJ1-1, with a possible D match to TRBD1 (5 bases). Trimming took 5 bases from V and 1 from J, leaving 11 bases between them. The CDR3 runs to 14 residues. CDR1 and CDR2 from the germline V gene are SGHAT and FQDESV (reference sequence). The CDR3 DNA is TGTGCCAGCAGCGTCATTACAGGGAACACTGAAGCTTTCTTT. This codes for CASSVITGNTEAFF.

This chain uses TRBV18 with TRBJ2-1, with a weak D call TRBD2 (7 bases). CDR3 length equals 15 residues. The ends were cut back, 3 bases at V and 5 bases at J, with 14 bases in the middle. Per germline, CDR1 KGHSH and CDR2 LQKENI. This CDR3 reads CASSPPRGGDNEQFF. CDR3 nucleotide sequence: TGTGCCAGCTCACCCCCCAGGGGAGGGGACAATGAGCAGTTCTTC.

V usage is TRBV6-5 and J usage is TRBJ1-4; the match to TRBD1 covers 7 bases. Germline lookup yields CDR1 MNHEY and CDR2 SVGAGI. The CDR3 is 12 amino acids. V trimming: 7 bases; J trimming: 8 bases; junction bases outside the gene matches: 4. DNA for the CDR3: TGTGCCAGCATGCAGGGGGAAGAAAAACTGTTTTTT. Protein product: CASMQGEEKLFF.